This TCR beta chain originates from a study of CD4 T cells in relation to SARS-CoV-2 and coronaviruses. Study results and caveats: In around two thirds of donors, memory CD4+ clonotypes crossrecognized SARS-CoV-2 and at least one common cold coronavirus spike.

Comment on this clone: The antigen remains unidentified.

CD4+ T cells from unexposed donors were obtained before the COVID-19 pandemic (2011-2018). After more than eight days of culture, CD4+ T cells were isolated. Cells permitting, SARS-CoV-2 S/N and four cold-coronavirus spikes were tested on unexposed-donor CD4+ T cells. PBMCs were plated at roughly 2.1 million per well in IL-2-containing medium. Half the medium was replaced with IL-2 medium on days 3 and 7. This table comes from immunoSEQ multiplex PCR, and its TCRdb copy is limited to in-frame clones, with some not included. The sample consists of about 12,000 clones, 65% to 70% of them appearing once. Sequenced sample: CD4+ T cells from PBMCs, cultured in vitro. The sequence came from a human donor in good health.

In nucleotides, the CDR3 is TGTGCCAGCAGCCGTCAACAGGGTAGCCTCTACGAGCAGTACTTC. The encoded protein is CASSRQQGSLYEQYF. The chain carries TRBV5-4 and TRBJ2-7, with a tentative D call TRBD1 (6 bases). Between the trimmed V and J ends, which lost 4 bases and 3 bases, there was a span of 17 bases. The germline V gene encodes CDR1 SGHNT and CDR2 YYREEE (reference sequence). The CDR3 extends over 15 amino acids.